The clone carrying this T cell receptor beta chain appeared many times. The antigen remains undetermined. This sample stems from a study of regulatory T cells in long-lasting Graves disease. General observations from the study: Persistent Graves' patients showed less TCR diversity than newly diagnosed ones. Under persistent disease, TRBV28, TRBJ1-2 and TRBJ2-5 were used preferentially.

Time point described: newly diagnosed GD, antithyroid drugs for less than 3 months. RNA extracted from PBMCs served as the sequencing template. The CDR3 extends over 15 amino acids. Per germline, CDR1 SGHDN and CDR2 FVKESK. With 1 base removed from V and 5 bases from J, the gap between germline ends came to 14 bases. Construction of the TCR beta libraries employed iRepertoire HTBI primers in conjunction with Arm-PCR of CDR3 regions. TCRdb recomputed calls from the multiplex PCR reads with MiXCR, one row per CDR3 protein. The sample shows under 500,000 distinct CDR3 sequences, over 15% of them seen only once. The sample was also linked to a second study, of T cells in Graves' hyperthyroidism and ophthalmopathy. From that study: Patients aged 18 to 65 with hyperthyroidism were newly diagnosed, with duration under 2 months. An initial round of RT-PCR targeting the TCR CDR3 relied on the HTBI primer set.

The TCR originated in a woman aged 30 to 39 with Graves disease. The V call is TRBV14, the J call TRBJ1-1; D unclear. Source: peripheral blood mononuclear cells (PBMCs), taken at new diagnosis, from a patient treated with antithyroid drugs. CDR3 coding DNA: TGTGCCAGCAGCCAAGCCGGGTCGACTAGGACTGAAGCTTTCTTT. This encodes CASSQAGSTRTEAFF. Using reference TRBV14 and TRBJ1-1 for the parts outside the CDR3, the full variable domain is EAGVTQFPSHSVIEKGQTVTLRCDPISGHDNLYWYRRVMGKEIKFLLHFVKESKQDESGMPNNRFLAERTGGTYSTLKVQPAELEDSGVYFCASSQAGSTRTEAFFGQGTRLTVV.